This T cell receptor beta chain was sequenced for a study of cytomegalovirus exposure and HLA in healthy donors listed by TCRdb under 2017. In terms of the full investigation: A later analysis indicated that the 90 to 150 validation repertoires were generated on the platform also employed for the approximately 700 repertoires of the first cohort. The aim of the study was to test whether cataloging public T cell receptors could identify signatures of past pathogen exposure. A separate validation cohort of roughly 130 different subjects was used in addition to the 666-subject first cohort. High-throughput TCR immunosequencing, statistical association of individual TCRs with disease status, and machine learning were combined to predict cytomegalovirus infection status. What the research found in general, with its limitations: The study gave a list of more than 150 TCR beta chains associated with cytomegalovirus. Subsequent analysis determined that TCRs grouped into clusters in the first cohort also showed a tendency toward co-occurrence across the approximately 110 validation repertoires, and approximately 93% of cluster scores exceeded 0. According to the authors, the approach could potentially be generalized to other disease states and immunological phenotypes. A later analysis had no HLA typing for the validation cohort, so co-occurrence there was scored across all 130 or so repertoires. A few of the identified cytomegalovirus-associated TCR beta chains were confirmed in vitro to be specific for cytomegalovirus antigens. Most TCR sequences were observed very rarely across donors, whereas some public TCRs were present in many individuals. In both the original and validation cohorts, the classifier was reported to diagnose cytomegalovirus status with high specificity and sensitivity.

The donors belonged to the validation cohort of over a hundred subjects, which was separate from the roughly 700-subject first cohort. This clone was observed a handful of times. Its specific antigen is unknown. The record has no base qualities; no much larger clone is one base away. The library came from the immunoSEQ multiplex PCR assay. In the paper's pipeline: A statistical classification framework was built for diagnosing cytomegalovirus status from the catalog of TCR beta chain sequences. TCRdb carries this immuneACCESS record with in-frame sequences only. Its versions omit some clonotypes, under half of them owing to an unresolved V gene in the studies checked, with the rest unexplained. Clone size and the V and J calls come from that table; the DNA yielded D and trimming. The sample includes roughly 60,000 clones, with 90% to 95% observed a single time. Around 2.2% of the sample is in the top ten clones.

The CDR3 runs 14 amino acids, cysteine and phenylalanine included. Only the CDR3 region is kept as DNA, spanning 42 bases read in frame from base 1. The V end gives up 4 bases and the J end 3 bases, leaving 6 bases in the junction not matched to a gene. Per the germline V gene (reference sequence), SEHNR is the CDR1 and FQNEAQ is the CDR2. The sequence is built from TRBV7-9 and TRBJ2-7; 7 central bases correspond to TRBD1. The receptor comes from a woman younger than 45 in good health and CMV-seronegative. Sequenced sample: PBMCs. The CDR3 region: CASSSGQNLYEQYF. The DNA sequence reads TGTGCCAGCAGCTCGGGACAGAATCTCTACGAGCAGTACTTC.